This T cell receptor beta chain is from a study of PD-1 blockade in classical Hodgkin lymphoma. Study-wide results and limits: Complete responders started with a diversity level that resembled newly diagnosed patients at baseline.

CDR3 length: 16 residues. V shed 0 bases and J 2 bases; nucleotides not matched to a gene: 5. Germline V gene lookup returns CDR1 MNHEY and CDR2 SVGAGI. To note about this clone: Its antigen is currently unknown.

Clones were sequenced by immunoSEQ multiplex PCR, and TCRdb holds only the in-frame ones, with some missing. The repertoire holds tens of thousands of clones, with roughly nine tenths as singletons. All trial patients relapsed after autologous stem cell transplantation. Under best response, outcomes were complete response, partial response or progressive disease. Sequencing was performed on peripheral blood mononuclear cells (PBMCs), taken at baseline. The J gene is TRBJ2-7, the V gene TRBV6-5, with 9 bases fitting TRBD1. The source of this sequence is a human donor with classical Hodgkin lymphoma. The CDR3 reads CASSYSGTGTTYEQYF. The CDR3, as DNA: TGTGCCAGCAGTTACTCCGGGACAGGGACCACCTACGAGCAGTACTTC.